One and the same sample provided the 2 T cell receptor beta chains below, sequenced in a study of CD8 T cells in ankylosing spondylitis. TCRdb re-called the 5' RACE reads through MiXCR, storing one row per CDR3 protein. The data show 650,000 to 800,000 distinct CDR3 sequences, around 20% seen once. The antigens these receptors bind are not known. The study's findings and limits: Ankylosing spondylitis blood seemed to carry a telltale TCR beta motif made of several highly homologous variants.

The sequenced sample consisted of blood, either unsorted or a sorted T cell fraction (not recorded which). Receptors originate from a male donor with ankylosing spondylitis.

The chain is built from TRBV10-3 and TRBJ2-7; D uncertain. The V and J ends lost 0 bases and 2 bases respectively, with 5 bases between them. This CDR3 has 13 residues. In germline, CDR1 is ENHRY, CDR2 SYGVKD. CDR3 nucleotides: TGTGCCATCAGTGAGTCACAAACCTACGAGCAGTACTTC. The encoded protein is CAISESQTYEQYF.

This clonotype was observed a handful of times. This rearrangement joins TRBV20-1 to TRBJ2-7; 8 positions match TRBD1. The CDR3 is made up of 11 amino acids. The germline CDR1 and CDR2 sequences are DFQATT and SNEGSKA (reference sequence). The V gene end was trimmed by 7 bases and the J gene end by 7 bases; junction bases not matched to a gene: 6. The CDR3 nucleotides read TGCAGTGTAGGGACAGGTTGGGAGCAGTACTTC. Its translation is CSVGTGWEQYF.